One sample yielded the 4 T cell receptor beta chains listed below, sequenced in a study of control samples from healthy donors and cancer patients. Clones were sequenced by immunoSEQ multiplex PCR, and TCRdb holds only the in-frame ones, with some missing. The sample lists over 100,000 clones, 90% occurring once. Sequenced: blood. These receptors were taken from a human donor in good health. The donor label of this sample is uncertain.

The gene calls are TRBV18 and TRBJ2-7, with D possibly matching TRBD2 (7 bases). There are 13 residues in the CDR3. V was shortened by 2 bases and J by 7 bases, with 12 bases between the two germline ends. CDR1 and CDR2 (germline): KGHSH, LQKENI. CDR3 sequence reads: CASSPEGGLEQYF. CDR3 nucleotide sequence: TGTGCCAGCTCACCAGAGGGGGGGCTGGAGCAGTACTTC.

V gene TRBV19 combines with J gene TRBJ1-3; 9 positions agree with TRBD1. With 10 bases clipped from V and 3 bases from J, the junction kept 7 bases outside the gene matches. The CDR3 extends over 14 amino acids. Germline V gene lookup returns CDR1 LNHDA and CDR2 SQIVND (reference sequence). CDR3 in amino acids: CATRTGGGGNTIYF. The CDR3 DNA reads as TGTGCCACCCGAACAGGGGGCGGTGGAAACACCATATATTTT.

V is TRBV6-6 and J is TRBJ1-2; the D gene is possibly TRBD1 (5 bases). The germline gives CDR1 MNHNY, CDR2 SVGAGI (reference sequence). This CDR3 has 16 residues. The germline V and J ends were trimmed by 6 bases and 7 bases, with 24 bases remaining between them. The CDR3: CASRRSSGTDHAGYTF. The CDR3 DNA sequence: TGTGCCAGCAGACGATCATCGGGGACGGACCACGCTGGCTACACCTTC.

This clone was seen only once. V usage is TRBV6-5 and J usage is TRBJ2-2; 10 bases map to TRBD1. Germline trimming cut 3 bases from V and 7 bases from J; bases unmatched to any gene: 8. Germline CDR1 MNHEY, CDR2 SVGAGI. CDR3 length equals 16 residues. Written as DNA, the CDR3 is TGTGCCAGCAGTTATATCCCGGGACAGGGGAACGGGGAGCTGTTTTTT. Its protein is CASSYIPGQGNGELFF.